The rows below give T cell receptor beta chains drawn from one sample of a study of cytomegalovirus exposure and HLA in healthy donors. Using immunoSEQ multiplex PCR, the repertoire was profiled, and TCRdb retains in-frame clones only, with some absent. The data hold about 180,000 clones, with roughly four fifths observed a single time. Sequenced: PBMCs. These receptors originate from a man younger than 35 in good health and CMV-seronegative. CDR3s include the opening cysteine and the closing phenylalanine or tryptophan. The order of the fields is D gene, J gene, V gene, CDR3 length, clone size, CDR3 protein, CDR3 DNA. The D gene is left open where the match is weak. Clone sizes are given selectively: once, few, many, or a class where the clone is expanded.

D gene: -
J gene: TRBJ1-2
V gene: TRBV5-4
CDR3 length: 14
clone size: -
CDR3 protein: CASSLGGVNNGYTF
CDR3 DNA: TGTGCCAGCAGCTTAGGAGGGGTCAACAATGGCTACACCTTC

D gene: -
J gene: TRBJ2-5
V gene: TRBV25-1
CDR3 length: 13
clone size: -
CDR3 protein: CASGLKAGSVQYF
CDR3 DNA: TGTGCCAGCGGCTTAAAGGCCGGGTCGGTCCAGTACTTC

D gene: TRBD1
J gene: TRBJ2-1
V gene: TRBV5-1
CDR3 length: 21
clone size: -
CDR3 protein: CASSRQDPGTGRTSSYNEQFF
CDR3 DNA: TGCGCCAGCAGTCGACAAGACCCCGGGACAGGGAGGACGAGCTCCTACAATGAGCAGTTCTTC

D gene: -
J gene: TRBJ2-7
V gene: TRBV19
CDR3 length: 10
clone size: few
CDR3 protein: CASSPYEQYF
CDR3 DNA: TGTGCCAGTAGTCCTTACGAGCAGTACTTC

D gene: -
J gene: TRBJ1-2
V gene: TRBV18
CDR3 length: 13
clone size: -
CDR3 protein: CASSPDRNYGYTF
CDR3 DNA: TGTGCCAGCTCACCAGACAGAAACTATGGCTACACCTTC

D gene: -
J gene: TRBJ1-6
V gene: TRBV18
CDR3 length: 17
clone size: -
CDR3 protein: CASSPQPPGVGNSPLHF
CDR3 DNA: TGTGCCAGCTCACCACAACCTCCAGGGGTGGGAAATTCACCCCTCCACTTT

D gene: TRBD1
J gene: TRBJ1-2
V gene: TRBV29-1
CDR3 length: 16
clone size: -
CDR3 protein: CSVDNLGTGDNYGYTF
CDR3 DNA: TGCAGCGTTGATAATTTGGGGACAGGGGATAACTATGGCTACACCTTC

D gene: TRBD2
J gene: TRBJ2-2
V gene: TRBV6-4
CDR3 length: 15
clone size: -
CDR3 protein: CASSALGGGTGELFF
CDR3 DNA: TGTGCCAGCAGTGCCCTCGGGGGGGGCACCGGGGAGTTGTTTTTT

D gene: -
J gene: TRBJ1-6
V gene: TRBV27
CDR3 length: 16
clone size: -
CDR3 protein: CASSPTQGSYNSPLHF
CDR3 DNA: TGTGCCAGCAGTCCTACCCAGGGCTCCTATAATTCACCCCTCCACTTT

D gene: -
J gene: TRBJ2-7
V gene: TRBV5-1
CDR3 length: 14
clone size: -
CDR3 protein: CASSLQAASYEQYF
CDR3 DNA: TGCGCCAGCAGCTTACAGGCCGCCTCCTACGAGCAGTACTTC

D gene: TRBD2
J gene: TRBJ2-4
V gene: TRBV30
CDR3 length: 15
clone size: -
CDR3 protein: CAWSVQGLARNIQYF
CDR3 DNA: TGTGCCTGGAGTGTGCAGGGACTAGCGCGGAACATTCAGTACTTC

D gene: -
J gene: TRBJ1-4
V gene: TRBV28
CDR3 length: 14
clone size: -
CDR3 protein: CASSSGGEREKLFF
CDR3 DNA: TGTGCCAGCAGTTCGGGAGGAGAGAGGGAAAAACTGTTTTTT

D gene: TRBD2
J gene: TRBJ2-1
V gene: TRBV6-5
CDR3 length: 16
clone size: -
CDR3 protein: CASSYGWTSSQGEQFF
CDR3 DNA: TGTGCCAGCAGTTACGGGTGGACTAGCTCCCAGGGTGAGCAGTTCTTC

D gene: -
J gene: TRBJ1-1
V gene: TRBV14
CDR3 length: 13
clone size: -
CDR3 protein: CASSQKGGEGDFF
CDR3 DNA: TGTGCCAGCAGCCAAAAAGGGGGGGAGGGTGATTTCTTT

D gene: -
J gene: TRBJ2-5
V gene: TRBV4-2
CDR3 length: 13
clone size: -
CDR3 protein: CASSQAIQETQYF
CDR3 DNA: TGTGCCAGCAGCCAAGCTATCCAAGAGACCCAGTACTTC

D gene: TRBD1
J gene: TRBJ1-2
V gene: TRBV10-3
CDR3 length: 15
clone size: few
CDR3 protein: CATGGEGQGSGGYTF
CDR3 DNA: TGTGCCACCGGCGGGGAGGGACAGGGGAGCGGTGGCTACACCTTC

D gene: -
J gene: TRBJ2-5
V gene: TRBV5-1
CDR3 length: 15
clone size: -
CDR3 protein: CASSLDVLGGETQYF
CDR3 DNA: TGCGCCAGCAGCTTGGACGTCTTGGGCGGGGAGACCCAGTACTTC

D gene: -
J gene: TRBJ1-4
V gene: TRBV28
CDR3 length: 16
clone size: -
CDR3 protein: CASSSIRDTTNEKLFF
CDR3 DNA: TGTGCCAGCAGCAGCATCCGGGACACAACTAATGAAAAACTGTTTTTT

D gene: TRBD2
J gene: TRBJ2-5
V gene: TRBV11-1
CDR3 length: 16
clone size: many
CDR3 protein: CASSPGTSGNQETQYF
CDR3 DNA: TGTGCCAGCAGCCCAGGGACTAGCGGGAACCAAGAGACCCAGTACTTC

D gene: -
J gene: TRBJ2-1
V gene: TRBV9
CDR3 length: 13
clone size: -
CDR3 protein: CASSVASYNEQFF
CDR3 DNA: TGTGCCAGCAGCGTAGCCAGCTACAATGAGCAGTTCTTC

D gene: TRBD1
J gene: TRBJ2-7
V gene: TRBV7-2
CDR3 length: 15
clone size: -
CDR3 protein: CASSLAGQGLYEQYF
CDR3 DNA: TGTGCCAGCAGCTTAGCGGGACAGGGATTGTACGAGCAGTACTTC

D gene: -
J gene: TRBJ2-2
V gene: TRBV9
CDR3 length: 12
clone size: -
CDR3 protein: CASSAAAGELFF
CDR3 DNA: TGTGCCAGCAGCGCAGCGGCCGGGGAGCTGTTTTTT

D gene: -
J gene: TRBJ1-3
V gene: TRBV2
CDR3 length: 17
clone size: -
CDR3 protein: CASSERTSRVSGNTIYF
CDR3 DNA: TGTGCCAGCAGTGAACGAACTAGTAGGGTCTCTGGAAACACCATATATTTT

D gene: -
J gene: TRBJ2-7
V gene: TRBV10-2
CDR3 length: 14
clone size: -
CDR3 protein: CASSEERSNYEQYF
CDR3 DNA: TGCGCCAGCAGTGAAGAGCGGAGCAATTACGAGCAGTACTTC

D gene: -
J gene: TRBJ1-2
V gene: TRBV28
CDR3 length: 14
clone size: -
CDR3 protein: CASSTRTVVYGYTF
CDR3 DNA: TGTGCCAGCAGTACCCGGACAGTTGTCTATGGCTACACCTTC

D gene: -
J gene: TRBJ1-1
V gene: TRBV7-3
CDR3 length: 13
clone size: -
CDR3 protein: CASSLTGSTEAFF
CDR3 DNA: TGTGCCAGCAGCCTAACAGGGAGCACTGAAGCTTTCTTT

D gene: -
J gene: TRBJ1-1
V gene: TRBV30
CDR3 length: 13
clone size: -
CDR3 protein: CAWMQGVSSEAFF
CDR3 DNA: TGTGCCTGGATGCAGGGCGTTTCGTCTGAAGCTTTCTTT

D gene: -
J gene: TRBJ1-1
V gene: TRBV11-2
CDR3 length: 13
clone size: -
CDR3 protein: CASSSGVLTEAFF
CDR3 DNA: TGTGCCAGCAGCTCAGGGGTTTTAACTGAAGCTTTCTTT

D gene: TRBD2
J gene: TRBJ2-1
V gene: TRBV27
CDR3 length: 19
clone size: -
CDR3 protein: CASSPRDSSGGAQYNEQFF
CDR3 DNA: TGTGCCAGCAGTCCGAGGGATTCTAGCGGGGGGGCTCAGTACAATGAGCAGTTCTTC

D gene: TRBD2
J gene: TRBJ2-3
V gene: TRBV30
CDR3 length: 16
clone size: few
CDR3 protein: CAWSRGLAGVVDTQYF
CDR3 DNA: TGTGCCTGGAGTCGAGGACTAGCGGGAGTAGTAGATACGCAGTATTTT

D gene: TRBD1
J gene: TRBJ1-1
V gene: TRBV2
CDR3 length: 13
clone size: -
CDR3 protein: CASRGTGNTEAFF
CDR3 DNA: TGTGCCAGCAGGGGGACAGGGAACACTGAAGCTTTCTTT

D gene: -
J gene: TRBJ1-1
V gene: TRBV5-6
CDR3 length: 16
clone size: -
CDR3 protein: CASSLGQGHMNTEAFF
CDR3 DNA: TGTGCCAGCAGCTTGGGGCAGGGACACATGAACACTGAAGCTTTCTTT

D gene: TRBD2
J gene: TRBJ2-2
V gene: TRBV4-2
CDR3 length: 17
clone size: once
CDR3 protein: CASSQARTSGRAGELFF
CDR3 DNA: TGTGCCAGCAGCCAAGCAAGGACTAGCGGGAGGGCCGGGGAGCTGTTTTTT

D gene: -
J gene: TRBJ2-2
V gene: TRBV5-6
CDR3 length: 16
clone size: -
CDR3 protein: CASSHVSRGGTGELFF
CDR3 DNA: TGTGCCAGCAGTCACGTCTCGCGGGGTGGAACCGGGGAGCTGTTTTTT

D gene: TRBD1
J gene: TRBJ1-1
V gene: TRBV7-9
CDR3 length: 17
clone size: -
CDR3 protein: CASSGTGPSLKNVEAFF
CDR3 DNA: TGTGCCAGCAGCGGGACAGGTCCCAGTCTGAAGAATGTTGAAGCTTTCTTT

D gene: TRBD1
J gene: TRBJ2-7
V gene: TRBV5-1
CDR3 length: 15
clone size: -
CDR3 protein: CASRMTGGTPYEQYF
CDR3 DNA: TGCGCCAGCCGGATGACAGGGGGAACCCCCTACGAGCAGTACTTC

D gene: -
J gene: TRBJ1-2
V gene: TRBV15
CDR3 length: 15
clone size: few
CDR3 protein: CATSRDPAVNYGYTF
CDR3 DNA: TGTGCCACCAGCAGAGATCCCGCGGTTAACTATGGCTACACCTTC

D gene: -
J gene: TRBJ1-5
V gene: TRBV6-6
CDR3 length: 12
clone size: -
CDR3 protein: CASSLLNQPQHF
CDR3 DNA: TGTGCCAGCAGTCTACTGAATCAGCCCCAGCATTTT

D gene: -
J gene: TRBJ1-5
V gene: TRBV6-1
CDR3 length: 15
clone size: few
CDR3 protein: CASSEAGGAGQPQHF
CDR3 DNA: TGTGCCAGCAGTGAAGCGGGGGGGGCGGGACAGCCCCAGCATTTT

D gene: TRBD2
J gene: TRBJ2-3
V gene: TRBV5-1
CDR3 length: 17
clone size: -
CDR3 protein: CASSLGGTSGSTDTQYF
CDR3 DNA: TGCGCCAGCAGCTTGGGTGGGACTAGCGGGAGCACAGATACGCAGTATTTT

D gene: TRBD1
J gene: TRBJ1-1
V gene: TRBV10-3
CDR3 length: 13
clone size: -
CDR3 protein: CASATGLNTEAFF
CDR3 DNA: TGTGCCAGCGCGACAGGGTTGAACACTGAAGCTTTCTTT

D gene: -
J gene: TRBJ1-2
V gene: TRBV5-6
CDR3 length: 14
clone size: -
CDR3 protein: CASSLLDSNYGYTF
CDR3 DNA: TGTGCCAGCAGCTTGTTGGACAGTAACTATGGCTACACCTTC

D gene: -
J gene: TRBJ2-1
V gene: TRBV5-1
CDR3 length: 16
clone size: few
CDR3 protein: CASSLGGWGPDNEQFF
CDR3 DNA: TGCGCCAGCAGCTTGGGTGGGTGGGGGCCTGACAATGAGCAGTTCTTC

D gene: TRBD2
J gene: TRBJ2-1
V gene: TRBV10-2
CDR3 length: 17
clone size: -
CDR3 protein: CASSETGELAGGGEQFF
CDR3 DNA: TGCGCCAGCAGTGAGACAGGGGAACTAGCGGGAGGGGGTGAGCAGTTCTTC

D gene: -
J gene: TRBJ2-3
V gene: TRBV19
CDR3 length: 16
clone size: -
CDR3 protein: CASSMVGGLSTDTQYF
CDR3 DNA: TGTGCCAGTAGTATGGTCGGGGGGCTTAGCACAGATACGCAGTATTTT

D gene: TRBD1
J gene: TRBJ2-1
V gene: TRBV6-1
CDR3 length: 17
clone size: -
CDR3 protein: CASSDLTGTGERNEQFF
CDR3 DNA: TGTGCCAGCAGTGATCTAACCGGGACAGGGGAGAGGAATGAGCAGTTCTTC

D gene: TRBD1
J gene: TRBJ1-1
V gene: TRBV6-6
CDR3 length: 16
clone size: once
CDR3 protein: CASTARKGQGLSEAFF
CDR3 DNA: TGTGCCAGCACCGCCCGTAAGGGACAGGGTCTTTCTGAAGCTTTCTTT

D gene: -
J gene: TRBJ2-2
V gene: TRBV5-6
CDR3 length: 14
clone size: few
CDR3 protein: CASSLIQNTGELFF
CDR3 DNA: TGTGCCAGCAGCTTGATCCAGAACACCGGGGAGCTGTTTTTT

D gene: TRBD1
J gene: TRBJ2-7
V gene: TRBV19
CDR3 length: 15
clone size: -
CDR3 protein: CASSPGQGASYEQYF
CDR3 DNA: TGTGCCAGTAGTCCGGGACAGGGGGCCTCGTACGAGCAGTACTTC

D gene: TRBD2
J gene: TRBJ2-3
V gene: TRBV19
CDR3 length: 16
clone size: -
CDR3 protein: CASSRPSGGTLDTQYF
CDR3 DNA: TGTGCCAGTAGTCGACCTAGCGGGGGCACCTTAGATACGCAGTATTTT

D gene: TRBD2
J gene: TRBJ2-3
V gene: TRBV15
CDR3 length: 18
clone size: -
CDR3 protein: CATSRESTSGGPTDTQYF
CDR3 DNA: TGTGCCACCAGCAGAGAATCGACTAGCGGGGGCCCAACGGATACGCAGTATTTT

D gene: -
J gene: TRBJ1-1
V gene: TRBV5-6
CDR3 length: 15
clone size: -
CDR3 protein: CASTNSGSRNTEAFF
CDR3 DNA: TGTGCCAGCACCAATTCGGGGAGTAGGAACACTGAAGCTTTCTTT

D gene: TRBD1
J gene: TRBJ2-7
V gene: TRBV4-1
CDR3 length: 15
clone size: few
CDR3 protein: CASSLGTGGGYEQYF
CDR3 DNA: TGCGCCAGCAGCCTAGGGACAGGGGGCGGATACGAGCAGTACTTC

D gene: -
J gene: TRBJ2-6
V gene: TRBV28
CDR3 length: 16
clone size: few
CDR3 protein: CASSLRRSSGANVLTF
CDR3 DNA: TGTGCCAGCAGTCTTCGGCGGAGCTCTGGGGCCAACGTCCTGACTTTC